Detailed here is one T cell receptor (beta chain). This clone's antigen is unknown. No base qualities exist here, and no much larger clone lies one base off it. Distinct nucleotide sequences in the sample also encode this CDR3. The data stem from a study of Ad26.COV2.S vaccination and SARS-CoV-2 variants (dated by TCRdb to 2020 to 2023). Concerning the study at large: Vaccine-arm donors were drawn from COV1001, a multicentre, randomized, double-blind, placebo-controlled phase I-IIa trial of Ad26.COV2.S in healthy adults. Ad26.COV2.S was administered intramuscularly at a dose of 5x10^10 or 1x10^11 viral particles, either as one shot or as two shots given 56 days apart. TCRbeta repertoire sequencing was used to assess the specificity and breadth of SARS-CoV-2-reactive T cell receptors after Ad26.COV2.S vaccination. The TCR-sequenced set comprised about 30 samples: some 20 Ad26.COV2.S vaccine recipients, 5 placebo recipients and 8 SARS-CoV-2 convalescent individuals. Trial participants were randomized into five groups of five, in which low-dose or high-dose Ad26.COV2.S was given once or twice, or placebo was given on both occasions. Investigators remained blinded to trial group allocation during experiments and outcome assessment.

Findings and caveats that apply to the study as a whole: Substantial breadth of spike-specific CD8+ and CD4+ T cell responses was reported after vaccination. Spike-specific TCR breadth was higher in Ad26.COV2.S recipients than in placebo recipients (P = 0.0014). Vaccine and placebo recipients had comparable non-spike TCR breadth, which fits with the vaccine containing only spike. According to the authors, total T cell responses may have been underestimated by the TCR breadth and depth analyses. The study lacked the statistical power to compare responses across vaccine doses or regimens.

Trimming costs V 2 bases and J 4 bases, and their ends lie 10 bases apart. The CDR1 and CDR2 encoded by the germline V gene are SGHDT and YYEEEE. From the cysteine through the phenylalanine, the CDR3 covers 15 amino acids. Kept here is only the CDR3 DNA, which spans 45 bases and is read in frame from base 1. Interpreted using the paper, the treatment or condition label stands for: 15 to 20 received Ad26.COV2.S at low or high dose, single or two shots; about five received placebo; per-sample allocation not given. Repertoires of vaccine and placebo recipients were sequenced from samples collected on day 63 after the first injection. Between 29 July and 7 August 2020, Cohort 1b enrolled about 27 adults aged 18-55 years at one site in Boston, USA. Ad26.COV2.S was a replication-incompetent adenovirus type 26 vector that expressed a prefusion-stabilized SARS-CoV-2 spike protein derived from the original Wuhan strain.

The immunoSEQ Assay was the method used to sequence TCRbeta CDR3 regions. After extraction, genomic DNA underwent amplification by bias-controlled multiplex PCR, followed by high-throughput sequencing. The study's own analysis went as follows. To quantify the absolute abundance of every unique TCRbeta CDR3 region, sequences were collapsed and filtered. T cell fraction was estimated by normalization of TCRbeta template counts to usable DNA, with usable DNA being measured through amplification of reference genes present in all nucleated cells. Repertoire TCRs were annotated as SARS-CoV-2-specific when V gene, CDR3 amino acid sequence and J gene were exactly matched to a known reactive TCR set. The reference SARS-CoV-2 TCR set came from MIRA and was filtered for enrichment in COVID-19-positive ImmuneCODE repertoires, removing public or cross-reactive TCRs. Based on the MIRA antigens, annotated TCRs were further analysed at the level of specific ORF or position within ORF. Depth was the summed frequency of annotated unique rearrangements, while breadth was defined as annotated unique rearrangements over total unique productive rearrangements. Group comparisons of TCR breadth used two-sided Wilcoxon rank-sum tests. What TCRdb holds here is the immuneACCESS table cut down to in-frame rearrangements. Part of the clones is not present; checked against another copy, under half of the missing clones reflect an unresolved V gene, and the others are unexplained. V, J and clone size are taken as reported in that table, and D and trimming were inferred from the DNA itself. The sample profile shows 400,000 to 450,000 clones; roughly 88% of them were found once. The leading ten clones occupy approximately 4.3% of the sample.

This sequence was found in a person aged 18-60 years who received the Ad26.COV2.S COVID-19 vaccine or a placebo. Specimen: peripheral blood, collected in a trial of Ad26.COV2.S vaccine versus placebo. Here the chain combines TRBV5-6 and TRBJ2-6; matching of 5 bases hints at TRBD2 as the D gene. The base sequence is TGTGCCAGCAGCTTCCGGGGTACCGGGGCCAACGTCCTGACTTTC. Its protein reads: CASSFRGTGANVLTF.